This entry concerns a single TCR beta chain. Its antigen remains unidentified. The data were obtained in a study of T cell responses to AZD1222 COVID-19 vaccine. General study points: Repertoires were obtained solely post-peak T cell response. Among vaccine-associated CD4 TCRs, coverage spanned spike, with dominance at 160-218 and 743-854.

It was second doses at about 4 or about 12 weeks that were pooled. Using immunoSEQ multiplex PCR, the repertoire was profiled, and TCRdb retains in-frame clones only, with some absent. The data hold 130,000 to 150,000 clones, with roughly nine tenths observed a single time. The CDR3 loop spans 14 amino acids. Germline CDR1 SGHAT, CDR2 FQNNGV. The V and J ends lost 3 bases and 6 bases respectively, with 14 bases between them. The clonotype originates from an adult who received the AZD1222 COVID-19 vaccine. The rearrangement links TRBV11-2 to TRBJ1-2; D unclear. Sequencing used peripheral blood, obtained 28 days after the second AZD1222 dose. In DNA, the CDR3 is TGTGCCAGCAGCTTTGAGGAGACCGGGAATGGCTACACCTTC. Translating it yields CASSFEETGNGYTF.